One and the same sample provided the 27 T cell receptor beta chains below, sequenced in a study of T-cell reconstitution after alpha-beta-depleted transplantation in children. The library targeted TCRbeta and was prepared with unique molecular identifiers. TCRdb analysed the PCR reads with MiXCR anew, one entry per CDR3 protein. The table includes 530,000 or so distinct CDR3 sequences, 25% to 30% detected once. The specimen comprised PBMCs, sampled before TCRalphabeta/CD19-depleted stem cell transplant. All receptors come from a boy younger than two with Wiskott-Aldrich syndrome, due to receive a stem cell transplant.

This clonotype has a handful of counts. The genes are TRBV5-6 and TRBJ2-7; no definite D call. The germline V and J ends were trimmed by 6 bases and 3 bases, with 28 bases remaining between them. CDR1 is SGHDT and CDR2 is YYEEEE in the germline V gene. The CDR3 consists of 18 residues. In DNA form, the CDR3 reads TGTGCCAGCATCTATGAAGGTAGTCAGATCGGCCGTTACTACGAGCAGTACTTC. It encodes CASIYEGSQIGRYYEQYF.

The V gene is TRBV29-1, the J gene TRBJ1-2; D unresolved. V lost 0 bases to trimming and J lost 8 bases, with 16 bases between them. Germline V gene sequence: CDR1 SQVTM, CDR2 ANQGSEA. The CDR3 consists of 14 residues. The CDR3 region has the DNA TGCAGCGTTGAAGAGCCGTGGGATTTTCTCGGCTACACCTTC. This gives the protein CSVEEPWDFLGYTF.

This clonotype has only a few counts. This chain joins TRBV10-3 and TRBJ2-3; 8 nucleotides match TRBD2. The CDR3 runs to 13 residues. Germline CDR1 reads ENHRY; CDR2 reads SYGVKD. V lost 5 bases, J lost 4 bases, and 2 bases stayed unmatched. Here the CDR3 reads CAISSGRSDTQYF. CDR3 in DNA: TGTGCCATCAGTAGCGGGAGATCAGATACGCAGTATTTT.

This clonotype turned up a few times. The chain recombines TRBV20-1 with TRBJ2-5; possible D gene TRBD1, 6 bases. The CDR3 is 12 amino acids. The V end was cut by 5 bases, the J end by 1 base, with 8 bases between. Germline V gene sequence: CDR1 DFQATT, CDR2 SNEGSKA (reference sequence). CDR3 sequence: CSAGQTQETQYF. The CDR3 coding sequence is TGCAGTGCTGGACAGACCCAAGAGACCCAGTACTTC.

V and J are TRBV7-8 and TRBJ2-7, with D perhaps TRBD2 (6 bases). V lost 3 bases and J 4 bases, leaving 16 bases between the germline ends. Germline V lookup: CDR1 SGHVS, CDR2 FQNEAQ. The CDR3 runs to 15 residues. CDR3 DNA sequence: TGTGCCAGCAGCTTCGTCGGGGGTGTCGGGTACGAGCAGTACTTC. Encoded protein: CASSFVGGVGYEQYF. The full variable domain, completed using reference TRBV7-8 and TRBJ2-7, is GAGVSQSPRYKVAKRGQDVALRCDPISGHVSLFWYQQALGQGPEFLTYFQNEAQLDKSGLPSDRFFAERPEGSVSTLKIQRTQQEDSAVYLCASSFVGGVGYEQYFGPGTRLTVT.

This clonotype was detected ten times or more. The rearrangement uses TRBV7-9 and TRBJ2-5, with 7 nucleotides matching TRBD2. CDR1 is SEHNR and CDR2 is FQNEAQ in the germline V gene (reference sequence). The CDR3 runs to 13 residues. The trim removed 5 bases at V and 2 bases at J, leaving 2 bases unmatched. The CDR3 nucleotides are TGTGCCAGCAGCCCTAGCGGACAAGAGACCCAGTACTTC. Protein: CASSPSGQETQYF.

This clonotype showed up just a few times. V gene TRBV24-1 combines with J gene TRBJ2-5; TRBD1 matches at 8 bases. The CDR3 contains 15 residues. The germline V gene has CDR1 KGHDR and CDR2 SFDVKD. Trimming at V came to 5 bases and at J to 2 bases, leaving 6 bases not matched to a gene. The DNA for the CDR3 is TGTGCCACCAGTGCCTGGGGGACAGGACAAGAGACCCAGTACTTC. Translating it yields CATSAWGTGQETQYF.

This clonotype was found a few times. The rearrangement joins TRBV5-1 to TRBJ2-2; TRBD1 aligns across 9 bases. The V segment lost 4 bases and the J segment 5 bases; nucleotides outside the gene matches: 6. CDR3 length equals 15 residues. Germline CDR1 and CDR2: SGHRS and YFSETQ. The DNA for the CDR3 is TGCGCCAGCAGCCCAAACAGGGGGCGGACCGGGGAGCTGTTTTTT. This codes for CASSPNRGRTGELFF.

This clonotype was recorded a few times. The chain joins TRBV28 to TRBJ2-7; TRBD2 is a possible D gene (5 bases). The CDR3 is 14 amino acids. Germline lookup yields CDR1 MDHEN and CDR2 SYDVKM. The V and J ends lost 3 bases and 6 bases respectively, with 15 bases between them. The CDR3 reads CASSLGGSAGEQYF. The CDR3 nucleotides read TGTGCCAGCAGTTTGGGTGGGAGTGCGGGCGAGCAGTACTTC.

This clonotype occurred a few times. The CDR3 DNA follows: TGTGCCAGCAGCTTAGTAATAAACGAGCAGTACTTC. Protein product: CASSLVINEQYF. This chain joins TRBV7-2 and TRBJ2-7; the D is unclear. V was shortened by 1 base and J by 5 bases, with 6 bases between the two germline ends. The CDR3 runs 12 residues. In germline, CDR1 is SGHTA, CDR2 FQGNSA. Combining the CDR3 with reference TRBV7-2 and TRBJ2-7 gives the whole variable domain GAGVSQSPSNKVTEKGKDVELRCDPISGHTALYWYRQSLGQGLEFLIYFQGNSAPDKSGLPSDRFSAERTGGSVSTLTIQRTQQEDSAVYLCASSLVINEQYFGPGTRLTVT.

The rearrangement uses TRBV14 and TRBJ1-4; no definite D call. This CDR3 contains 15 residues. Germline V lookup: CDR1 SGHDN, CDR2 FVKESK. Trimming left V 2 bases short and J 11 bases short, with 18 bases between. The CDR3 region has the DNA TGTGCCAGCAGCCAACCAACAGCACCGTTGGGGAAACTGTTTTTT. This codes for CASSQPTAPLGKLFF.

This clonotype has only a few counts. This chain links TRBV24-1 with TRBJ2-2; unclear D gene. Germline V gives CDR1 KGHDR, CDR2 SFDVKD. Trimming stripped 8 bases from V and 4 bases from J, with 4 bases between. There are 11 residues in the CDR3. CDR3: CATILTGELFF. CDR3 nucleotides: TGTGCCACCATTCTCACCGGGGAGCTGTTTTTT.

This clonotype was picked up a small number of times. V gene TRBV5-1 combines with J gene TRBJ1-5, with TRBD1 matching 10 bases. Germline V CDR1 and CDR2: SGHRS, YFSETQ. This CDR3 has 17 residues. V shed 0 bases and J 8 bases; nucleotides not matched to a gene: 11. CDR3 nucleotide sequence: TGCGCCAGCAGCTTGGGAACGACAGGGGGCAAATTTGAGCCCCAGCATTTT. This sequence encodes CASSLGTTGGKFEPQHF.

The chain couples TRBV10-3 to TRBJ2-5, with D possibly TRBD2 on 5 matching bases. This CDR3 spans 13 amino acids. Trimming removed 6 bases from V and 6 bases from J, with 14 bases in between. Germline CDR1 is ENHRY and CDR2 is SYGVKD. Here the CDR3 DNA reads TGTGCCATCAGCGAAGCGGCCTCCCAGACCCAGTACTTC. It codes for CAISEAASQTQYF.

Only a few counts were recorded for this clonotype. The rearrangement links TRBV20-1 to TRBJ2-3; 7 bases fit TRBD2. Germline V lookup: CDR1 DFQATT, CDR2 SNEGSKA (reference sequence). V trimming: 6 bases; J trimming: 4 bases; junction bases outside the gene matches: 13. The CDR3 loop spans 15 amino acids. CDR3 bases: TGCAGTGCGGCTCAGGGCGGCGGGAGAGCAGATACGCAGTATTTT. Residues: CSAAQGGGRADTQYF.

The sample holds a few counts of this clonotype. CDR3 residues: CASSFGSATEQYF. CDR3 in DNA: TGTGCCAGCAGTTTTGGGTCGGCGACCGAGCAGTACTTC. This rearrangement joins TRBV27 to TRBJ2-7; no firm D call. This CDR3 comprises 13 residues. Germline V gene sequence: CDR1 MNHEY, CDR2 SMNVEV (reference sequence). V dropped 3 bases and J dropped 6 bases, with 12 bases sitting between them.

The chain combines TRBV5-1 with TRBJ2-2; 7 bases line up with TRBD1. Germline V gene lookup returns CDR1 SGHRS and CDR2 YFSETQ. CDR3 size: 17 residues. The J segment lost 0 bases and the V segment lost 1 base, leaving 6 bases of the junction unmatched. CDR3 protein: CASSLLGQVANTGELFF. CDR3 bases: TGCGCCAGCAGCTTGCTAGGACAGGTGGCGAACACCGGGGAGCTGTTTTTT. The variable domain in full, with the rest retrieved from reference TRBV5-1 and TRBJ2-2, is KAGVTQTPRYLIKTRGQQVTLSCSPISGHRSVSWYQQTPGQGLQFLFEYFSETQRNKGNFPGRFSGRQFSNSRSEMNVSTLELGDSALYLCASSLLGQVANTGELFFGEGSRLTVL.

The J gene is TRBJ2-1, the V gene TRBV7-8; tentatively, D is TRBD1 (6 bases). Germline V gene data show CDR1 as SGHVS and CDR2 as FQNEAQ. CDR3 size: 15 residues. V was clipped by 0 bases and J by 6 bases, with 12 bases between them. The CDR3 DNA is TGTGCCAGCAGCTTAGCGTCGACAGGACTCAATGAGCAGTTCTTC. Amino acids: CASSLASTGLNEQFF.

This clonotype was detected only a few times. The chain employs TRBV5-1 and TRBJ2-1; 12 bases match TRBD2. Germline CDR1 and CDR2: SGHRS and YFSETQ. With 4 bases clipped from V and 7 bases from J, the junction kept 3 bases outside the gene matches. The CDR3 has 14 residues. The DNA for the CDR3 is TGCGCCAGCAGCGGCGGACTAGCGGGAAATGAGCAGTTCTTC. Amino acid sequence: CASSGGLAGNEQFF. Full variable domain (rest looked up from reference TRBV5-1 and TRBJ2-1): KAGVTQTPRYLIKTRGQQVTLSCSPISGHRSVSWYQQTPGQGLQFLFEYFSETQRNKGNFPGRFSGRQFSNSRSEMNVSTLELGDSALYLCASSGGLAGNEQFFGPGTRLTVL.

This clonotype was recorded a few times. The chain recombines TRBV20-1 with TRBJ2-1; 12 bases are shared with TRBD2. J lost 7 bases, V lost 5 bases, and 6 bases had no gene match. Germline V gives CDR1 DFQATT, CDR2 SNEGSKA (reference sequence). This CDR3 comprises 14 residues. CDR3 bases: TGCAGTGCTCCTAGCGGGAGGGGTTGGAATGAGCAGTTCTTC. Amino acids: CSAPSGRGWNEQFF.

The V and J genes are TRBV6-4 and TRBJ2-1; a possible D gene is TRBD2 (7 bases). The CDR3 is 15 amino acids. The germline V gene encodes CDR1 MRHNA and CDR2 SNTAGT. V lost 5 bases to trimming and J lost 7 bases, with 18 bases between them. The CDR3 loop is CASSWMGGGGNEQFF. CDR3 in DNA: TGTGCCAGCAGTTGGATGGGGGGAGGGGGAAATGAGCAGTTCTTC.

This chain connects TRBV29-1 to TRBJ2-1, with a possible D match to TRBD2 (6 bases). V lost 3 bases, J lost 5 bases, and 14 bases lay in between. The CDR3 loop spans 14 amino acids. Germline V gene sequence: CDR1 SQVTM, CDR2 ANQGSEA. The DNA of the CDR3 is TGCAGCGTTGATTCAGGTTCGGGGGACAATGAGCAGTTCTTC. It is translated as CSVDSGSGDNEQFF.

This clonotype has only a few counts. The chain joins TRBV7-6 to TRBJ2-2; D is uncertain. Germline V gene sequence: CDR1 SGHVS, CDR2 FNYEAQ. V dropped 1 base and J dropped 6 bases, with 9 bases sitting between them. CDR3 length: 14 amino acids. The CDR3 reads CASSLVSGAGELFF. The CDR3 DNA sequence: TGTGCCAGCAGCTTAGTCTCTGGGGCCGGGGAGCTGTTTTTT.

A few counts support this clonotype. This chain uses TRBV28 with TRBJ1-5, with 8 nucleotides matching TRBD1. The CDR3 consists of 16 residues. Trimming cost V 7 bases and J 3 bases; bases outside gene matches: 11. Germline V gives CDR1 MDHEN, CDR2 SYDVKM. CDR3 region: CASTEPGQAHNQPQHF. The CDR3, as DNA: TGTGCCAGCACCGAGCCGGGACAGGCGCACAATCAGCCCCAGCATTTT.

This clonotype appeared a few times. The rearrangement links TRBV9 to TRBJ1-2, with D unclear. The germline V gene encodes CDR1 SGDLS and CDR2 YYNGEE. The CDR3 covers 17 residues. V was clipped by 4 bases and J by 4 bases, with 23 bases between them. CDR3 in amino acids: CASSLTGRTSYLYGYTF. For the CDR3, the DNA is TGTGCCAGCAGCCTTACCGGGCGGACCAGTTATCTCTATGGCTACACCTTC.

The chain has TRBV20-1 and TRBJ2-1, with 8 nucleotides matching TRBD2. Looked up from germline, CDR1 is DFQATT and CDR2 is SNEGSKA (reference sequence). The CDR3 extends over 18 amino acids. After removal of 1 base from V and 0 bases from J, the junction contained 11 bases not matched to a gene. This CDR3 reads CSARVVGREYSSYNEQFF. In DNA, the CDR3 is TGCAGTGCTAGAGTCGTCGGGAGGGAATATAGCTCCTACAATGAGCAGTTCTTC.

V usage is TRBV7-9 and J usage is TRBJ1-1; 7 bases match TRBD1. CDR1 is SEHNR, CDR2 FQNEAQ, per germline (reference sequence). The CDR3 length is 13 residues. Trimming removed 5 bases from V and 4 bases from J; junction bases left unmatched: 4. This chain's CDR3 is CASSPGGTTEAFF. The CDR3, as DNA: TGTGCCAGCAGCCCAGGGGGAACCACTGAAGCTTTCTTT.